This T cell receptor beta chain was captured by sequencing in a study of regulatory T cells in long-lasting Graves disease. Notes on the study in general: Peripheral blood, not thyroid tissue, was the sole material studied. Relative to newly diagnosed Graves' patients, persistent ones had lower TCR diversity. A greater number of public clonotypes (approximately 2,500) was shared by persistent patients than by new patients (about 960). Persistent disease preferred TRBV28, TRBJ1-2 and TRBJ2-5; new disease, TRBV20-1 and TRBJ2-1.

Stated time point: persistent/refractory GD, antithyroid drugs over 5 years with positive TRAb. Construction of the TCR library relied on RNA isolated from PBMCs. The TCR beta library used iRepertoire HTBI primers with Arm-PCR amplification of CDR3. From the multiplex PCR reads, TCRdb called clonotypes with MiXCR, one entry per CDR3 protein. The sample consists of hundreds of thousands of distinct CDR3 sequences, around 20% of them appearing once. CDR3 length: 13 amino acids. Germline V gene data show CDR1 as KGHSH and CDR2 as LQKENI. The V gene lost 2 bases and the J gene lost 5 bases, with 9 bases spanning the gap. The table lists this clonotype with many counts. Its antigen is unidentified.

The rearrangement uses TRBV18 and TRBJ1-1; D unresolved. This receptor was identified in a female donor with Graves disease. The sequences come from peripheral blood mononuclear cells (PBMCs), collected when the disease was refractory, from a patient treated with antithyroid drugs. CDR3 residues: CASSPSPGTEAFF. As DNA, the CDR3 is TGTGCCAGCTCACCAAGTCCGGGGACTGAAGCTTTCTTT.